The sample holds many counts of the clone carrying this TCR beta chain. These data belong to a study of beta chain features in type 1 diabetes. CDR3 length equals 11 residues. The germline gives CDR1 SGHVS, CDR2 FNYEAQ. V gave up 1 base and J gave up 8 bases, with 2 bases separating them. Of the isolated RNA, all was reverse transcribed, and so the sequenced material was expressed TCRB transcripts. Profiling relied on immunoSEQ multiplex PCR, and the TCRdb table lists in-frame clones only, not all of them. The repertoire holds 200,000 to 250,000 clones, with about a tenth as singletons. The rearrangement uses TRBV7-6 and TRBJ2-2; D unclear. The specimen was central memory CD4+ T cells from blood. The source is a man between 18 and 35 years old in good health. CDR3 sequence (DNA): TGTGCCAGCAGCTTAGTGGGGGAGCTGTTTTTT. Its protein product is CASSLVGELFF. The entire variable domain, with the rest obtained from reference TRBV7-6 and TRBJ2-2, is as follows: GAGVSQSPRYKVTKRGQDVALRCDPISGHVSLYWYRQALGQGPEFLTYFNYEAQQDKSGLPNDRFSAERPEGSISTLTIQRTEQRDSAMYRCASSLVGELFFGEGSRLTVL.